The T cell receptor beta chain described here comes from a study of control samples from healthy donors and cancer patients. Profiled with immunoSEQ multiplex PCR; TCRdb holds only in-frame clones, not every one. The top ten hold around 1.6% of the sample, which has 100,000 to 150,000 clones, 85% to 95% seen once. CDR3 size: 13 residues. Trimming pared 5 bases from V and 6 bases from J, leaving 14 bases between. Germline values: CDR1 SGHVS, CDR2 FQNEAQ. The chain has TRBV7-8 and TRBJ2-7; D gene uncertain. The TCR was taken from a man over 45 with head and neck cancer. Input material: PBMCs. CDR3 bases: TGTGCCAGCAGCCGTCAATCGGCCTTCGAGCAGTACTTC. This sequence encodes CASSRQSAFEQYF.